This T cell receptor beta chain was obtained from a study of T cell changes during pregnancy in multiple sclerosis. Data came from immunoSEQ multiplex PCR; TCRdb stores just in-frame clones and leaves some out. This sample carries roughly 80,000 clones, roughly 93% of them seen once, and the ten largest clones take about 2.5%. The germline gives CDR1 SGDLS, CDR2 YYNGEE. The CDR3 has 16 residues. V gave up 4 bases and J gave up 7 bases; unmatched junction bases: 11. Specimen: peripheral blood, collected in the second trimester of pregnancy. V gene TRBV9 combines with J gene TRBJ2-5; 12 bases agree with TRBD2. This sequence was found in a female donor with multiple sclerosis, enrolled in a pregnancy study. The CDR3 here is CASSQPASGGEGTQYF. The CDR3 DNA sequence: TGTGCCAGCAGCCAGCCAGCTAGCGGGGGGGAGGGGACCCAGTACTTC.